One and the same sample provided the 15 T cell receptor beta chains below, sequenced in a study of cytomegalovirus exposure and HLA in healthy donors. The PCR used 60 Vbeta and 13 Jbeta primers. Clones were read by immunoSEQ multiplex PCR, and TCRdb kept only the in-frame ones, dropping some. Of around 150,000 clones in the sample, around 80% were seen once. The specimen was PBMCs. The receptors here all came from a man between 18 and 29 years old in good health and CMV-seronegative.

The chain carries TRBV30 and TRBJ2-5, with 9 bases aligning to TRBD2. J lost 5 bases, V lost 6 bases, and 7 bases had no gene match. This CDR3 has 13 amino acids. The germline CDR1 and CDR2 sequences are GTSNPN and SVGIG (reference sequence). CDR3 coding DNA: TGTGCCTGCCGGGGACTAGCCAGGGAGACCCAGTACTTC. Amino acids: CACRGLARETQYF.

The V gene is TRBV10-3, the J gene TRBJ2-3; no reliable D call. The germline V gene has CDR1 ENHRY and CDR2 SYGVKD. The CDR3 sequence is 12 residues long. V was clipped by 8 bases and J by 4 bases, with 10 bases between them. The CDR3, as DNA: TGTGCCATCGGTACTAATCCAGATACGCAGTATTTT. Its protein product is CAIGTNPDTQYF.

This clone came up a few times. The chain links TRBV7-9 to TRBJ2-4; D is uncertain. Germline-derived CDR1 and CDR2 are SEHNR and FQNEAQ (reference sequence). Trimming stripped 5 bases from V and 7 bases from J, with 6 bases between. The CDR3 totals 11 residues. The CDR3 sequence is CASSPDNIQYF. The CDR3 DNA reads TGTGCCAGCAGCCCAGATAACATTCAGTACTTC.

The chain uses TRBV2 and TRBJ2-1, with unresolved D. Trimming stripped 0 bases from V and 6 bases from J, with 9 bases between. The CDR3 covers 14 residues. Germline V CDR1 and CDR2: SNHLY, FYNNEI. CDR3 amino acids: CASSEAAATNEQFF. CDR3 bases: TGTGCCAGCAGTGAAGCCGCAGCGACCAATGAGCAGTTCTTC.

The CDR3 region has the DNA TGTGCCAGCAAAAAACAGGAGGGATCTGGAAACACCATATATTTT. As protein: CASKKQEGSGNTIYF. The rearrangement joins TRBV6-5 to TRBJ1-3; D possibly corresponds to TRBD1 (5 bases). CDR3 length: 15 amino acids. V lost 7 bases and J lost 1, with 14 bases in between. Looked up from germline, CDR1 is MNHEY and CDR2 is SVGAGI.

In DNA form, the CDR3 reads TGTGCCAGCAGTCAGACAGGGCTCTACGAGCAGTACTTC. Translating gives CASSQTGLYEQYF. The chain has TRBV6-6 and TRBJ2-7; TRBD1 agrees at 7 bases. CDR1 is MNHNY and CDR2 is SVGAGI in the germline V gene (reference sequence). This CDR3 has 13 residues. V lost 5 bases to trimming and J lost 3 bases; unmatched junction nucleotides: 4.

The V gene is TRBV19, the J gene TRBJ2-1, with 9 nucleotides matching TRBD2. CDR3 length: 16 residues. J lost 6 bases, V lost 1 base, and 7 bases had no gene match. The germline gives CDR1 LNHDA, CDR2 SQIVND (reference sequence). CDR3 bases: TGTGCCAGTAGTATAGCTACTAGCGGGTTCGGCAATGAGCAGTTCTTC. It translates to CASSIATSGFGNEQFF.

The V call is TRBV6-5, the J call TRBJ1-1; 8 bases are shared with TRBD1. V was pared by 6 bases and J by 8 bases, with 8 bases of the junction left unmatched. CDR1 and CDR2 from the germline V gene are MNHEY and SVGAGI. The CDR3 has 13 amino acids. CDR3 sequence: CASRGQGEMEAFF. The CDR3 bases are TGTGCCAGCAGAGGACAGGGAGAGATGGAAGCTTTCTTT.

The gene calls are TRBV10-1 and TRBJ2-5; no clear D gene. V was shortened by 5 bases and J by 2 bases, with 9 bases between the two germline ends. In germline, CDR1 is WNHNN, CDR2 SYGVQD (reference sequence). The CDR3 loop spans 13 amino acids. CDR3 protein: CASSMTRQETQYF. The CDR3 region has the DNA TGCGCCAGCAGTATGACACGGCAAGAGACCCAGTACTTC.

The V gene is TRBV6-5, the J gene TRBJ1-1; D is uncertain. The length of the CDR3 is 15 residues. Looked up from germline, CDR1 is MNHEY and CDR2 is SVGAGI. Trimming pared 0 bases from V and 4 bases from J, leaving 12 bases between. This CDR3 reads CASSYSLNEGTEAFF. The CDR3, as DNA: TGTGCCAGCAGTTACTCCCTCAACGAGGGCACTGAAGCTTTCTTT.

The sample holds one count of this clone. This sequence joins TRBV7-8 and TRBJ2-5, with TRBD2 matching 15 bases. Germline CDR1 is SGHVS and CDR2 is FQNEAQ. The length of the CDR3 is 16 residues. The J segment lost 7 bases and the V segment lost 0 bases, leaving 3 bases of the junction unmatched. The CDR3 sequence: CASSLAWTSGGGTQYF. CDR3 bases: TGTGCCAGCAGCTTAGCGTGGACTAGCGGGGGGGGGACCCAGTACTTC.

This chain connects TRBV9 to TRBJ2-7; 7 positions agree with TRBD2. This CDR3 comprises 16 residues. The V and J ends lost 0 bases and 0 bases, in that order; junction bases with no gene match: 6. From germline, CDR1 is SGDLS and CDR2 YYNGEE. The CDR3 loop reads CASSVGVGDYSYEQYF. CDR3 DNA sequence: TGTGCCAGCAGCGTAGGGGTGGGGGACTACTCCTACGAGCAGTACTTC.

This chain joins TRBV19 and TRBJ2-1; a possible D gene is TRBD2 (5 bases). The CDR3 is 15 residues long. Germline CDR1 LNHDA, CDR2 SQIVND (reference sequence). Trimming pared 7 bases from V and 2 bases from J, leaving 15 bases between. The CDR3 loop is CASKASRAAYNEQFF. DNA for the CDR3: TGTGCCAGTAAAGCAAGCAGAGCGGCCTACAATGAGCAGTTCTTC.

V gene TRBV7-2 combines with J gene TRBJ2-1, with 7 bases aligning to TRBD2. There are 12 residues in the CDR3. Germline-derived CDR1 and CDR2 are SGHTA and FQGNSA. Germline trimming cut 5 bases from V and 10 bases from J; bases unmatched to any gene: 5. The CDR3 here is CASSLLLAEQFF. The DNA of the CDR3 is TGTGCCAGCAGCCTCCTACTAGCGGAGCAGTTCTTC.

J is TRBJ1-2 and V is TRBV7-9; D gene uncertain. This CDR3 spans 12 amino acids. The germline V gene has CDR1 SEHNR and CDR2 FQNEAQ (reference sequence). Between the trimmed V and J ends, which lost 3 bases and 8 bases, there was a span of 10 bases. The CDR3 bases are TGTGCCAGCAGCTTTGACTTAACAGGCTACACCTTC. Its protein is CASSFDLTGYTF.